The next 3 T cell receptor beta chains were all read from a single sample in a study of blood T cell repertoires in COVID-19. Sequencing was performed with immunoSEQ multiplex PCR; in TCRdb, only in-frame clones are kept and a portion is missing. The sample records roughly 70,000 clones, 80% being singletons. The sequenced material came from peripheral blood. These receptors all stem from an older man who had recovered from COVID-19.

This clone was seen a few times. CDR3 nucleotide sequence: TGCGCCAGCAGCTTGGTAATCTCTTCTATTAACTATGGCTACACCTTC. As protein: CASSLVISSINYGYTF. V gene TRBV5-1 combines with J gene TRBJ1-2, with D unresolved. This CDR3 contains 16 residues. Deletions cut 0 bases from V and 1 base from J, with 13 bases between. In germline, CDR1 is SGHRS, CDR2 YFSETQ.

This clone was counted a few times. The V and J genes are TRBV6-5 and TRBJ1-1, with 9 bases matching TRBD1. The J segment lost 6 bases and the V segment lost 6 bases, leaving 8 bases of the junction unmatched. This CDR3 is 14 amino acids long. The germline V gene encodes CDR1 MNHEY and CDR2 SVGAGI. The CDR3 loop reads CASRRGQGFSEAFF. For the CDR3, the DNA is TGTGCCAGCAGGCGGGGACAGGGCTTCTCTGAAGCTTTCTTT.

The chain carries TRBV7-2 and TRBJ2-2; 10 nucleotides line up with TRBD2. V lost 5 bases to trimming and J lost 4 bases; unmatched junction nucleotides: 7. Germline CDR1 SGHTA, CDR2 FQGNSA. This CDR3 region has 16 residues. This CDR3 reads CASSRTLAGTTGELFF. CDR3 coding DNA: TGTGCCAGCAGCCGTACACTAGCGGGGACCACCGGGGAGCTGTTTTTT.